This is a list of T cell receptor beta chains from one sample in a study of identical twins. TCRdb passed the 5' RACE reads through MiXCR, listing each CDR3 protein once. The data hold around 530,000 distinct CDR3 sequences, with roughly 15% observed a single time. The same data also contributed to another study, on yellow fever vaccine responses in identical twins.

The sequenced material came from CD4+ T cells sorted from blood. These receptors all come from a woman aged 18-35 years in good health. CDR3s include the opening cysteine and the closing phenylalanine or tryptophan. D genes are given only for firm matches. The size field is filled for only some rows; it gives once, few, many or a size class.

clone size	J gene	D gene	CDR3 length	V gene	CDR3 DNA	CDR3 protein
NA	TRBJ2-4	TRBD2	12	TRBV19	TGTGCCAGTAGTTCCCAGACTAGCTTAACCGTCTTC	CASSSQTSLTVF
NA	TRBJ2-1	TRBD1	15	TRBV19	TGTGCCAGCCGCAAAGGGGGCAGGGGAGAGAATGAGCAGTTCTTC	CASRKGGRGENEQFF
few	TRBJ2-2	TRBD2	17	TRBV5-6	TGTGCCAGCAGCCCCCTCGGGGCTAGCGGATACACCGGGGAGCTGTTTTTT	CASSPLGASGYTGELFF
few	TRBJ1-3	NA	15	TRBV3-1	TGTGCCAGCAGCCATACCTACAGCTCTGGAAACACCATATATTTT	CASSHTYSSGNTIYF
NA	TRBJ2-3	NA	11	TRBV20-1	TGCAGTGCTAGAGATCAGGTTACGCAGTATTTT	CSARDQVTQYF
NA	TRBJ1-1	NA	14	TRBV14	TGTGCCAGCAGCCTCTACAGGGAGCGAGCTGAAGCTTTCTTT	CASSLYRERAEAFF
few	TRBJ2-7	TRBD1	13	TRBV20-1	TGCAGTGCTCCTCAGACAGGGACCTACGAGCAGTACTTC	CSAPQTGTYEQYF
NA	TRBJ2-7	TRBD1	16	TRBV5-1	TGCGCCAGCAGACCCGGGACAGGGGTAACTCCCTACGAGCAGTACTTC	CASRPGTGVTPYEQYF
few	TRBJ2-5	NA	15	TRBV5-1	TGCGCCAGCAGCTTGGCCCTGACAGCCCAAGAGACCCAGTACTTC	CASSLALTAQETQYF
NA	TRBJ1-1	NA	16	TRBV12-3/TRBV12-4	TGTGCCAGCACCCGAGGGGCAGGGCAGGGGAACACTGAAGCTTTCTTT	CASTRGAGQGNTEAFF